This is a list of T cell receptor beta chains from one sample in a study of OX40 agonist ivuxolimab in advanced cancers. TCRdb keeps only in-frame clones here, not all; method: immunoSEQ multiplex PCR. The repertoire holds 75,000 to 95,000 clones, more than 80% seen once, with around 7.4% in the top ten. The input for sequencing was CD4+ or CD8+ T cells sorted from blood, taken in a trial of the OX40 agonist ivuxolimab. The receptors were sampled from an adult with an advanced solid tumor such as melanoma, head and neck, liver or kidney cancer. Each CDR3 is given without its conserved first and last residue.

V gene,J gene,CDR3 protein
TRBV10-3,TRBJ2-7,AISEGGLPYEQY
TRBV7-9,TRBJ1-2,ASSQQPGQGVDGYT
TRBV7-9,TRBJ2-7,ASSSGLLSYEQY
TRBV27,TRBJ2-7,ASSFWTSANYEQY
TRBV6-4,TRBJ2-2,ASSDRGTGELF
TRBV9,TRBJ2-7,ASSFRVDGSSYEQY
TRBV11-3,TRBJ2-3,ASSWTSGRPDTQY
TRBV19,TRBJ1-1,ASSGGRFTEAF
TRBV6-4,TRBJ1-5,ASSPEGGSNQPQH
TRBV29-1,-,SVAAGQGYEQY
TRBV25-1,TRBJ2-2,ASSVRASGSLDTGELF
TRBV7-3,TRBJ2-1,ASSATSGGYNEQF
TRBV13,TRBJ2-3,ASSPSTSGRLRGTDTQY
TRBV9,TRBJ1-1,ASSVVASGNTEAF
TRBV6-5,TRBJ2-7,ASVWDRAYEQY
TRBV5-4,TRBJ1-1,ASSFGAGLNTEAF
TRBV6-1,TRBJ1-1,ASRPYFEAF
TRBV7-3,TRBJ2-1,ASSPPGLADEQF
TRBV11-2,TRBJ2-1,ASRFWGQGKDEQF
TRBV7-9,TRBJ1-1,ASSLKGTRQNTEAF
TRBV5-1,TRBJ1-1,ASSPGTGGTEAF
TRBV19,TRBJ1-2,ASSIETGELDGYT
TRBV6-4,TRBJ2-3,ASSDSEGSDTQY
TRBV11-2,TRBJ2-3,ASSWTGGESTDTQY
TRBV6-5,TRBJ1-5,ASSSIDRNQPQH
TRBV9,TRBJ1-1,ASSVATGTGFLGTEAF
TRBV6-5,-,ASSSWGNLYEQY
TRBV7-2,TRBJ1-2,ASSLDGGSLYGYT
TRBV7-7,TRBJ2-5,ASSLNRGPQETQY
TRBV4-1,TRBJ1-4,ASSQETRDEKLF
TRBV28,TRBJ2-1,ASSWGGATSSYNEQF
TRBV5-1,TRBJ1-1,ASSLTTGRSEAF
TRBV14,TRBJ1-1,ASSHDGGDFRMNTEAF
TRBV2,TRBJ2-5,ASSEDRAGGGARSPQY
TRBV5-1,TRBJ2-7,ASSSRDASYEQY
TRBV9,TRBJ2-3,ASSVDGTSTDTQY
TRBV6-4,TRBJ2-3,ASSESAGETDTQY
TRBV7-9,TRBJ2-1,ASSPGYDNEQF
TRBV7-9,TRBJ2-1,ASSSPGYNEQF
TRBV30,TRBJ2-7,AWRESYEQY
TRBV10-1,TRBJ2-4,ASSESGRDIQY
TRBV5-1,TRBJ2-7,ASSTAGSGSSYEQY
TRBV10-3,TRBJ2-4,AISDMYAGASKNIQY
TRBV21-1,TRBJ2-5,ARCSQETQY
TRBV5-1,TRBJ2-7,ASSSQGEQY
TRBV28,TRBJ2-7,ASSSPDTAYEQY
TRBV6-6,TRBJ1-4,ASSYLGQGNEKLF
TRBV14,TRBJ2-7,ASSQNRQGSLIYEQY
TRBV5-6,TRBJ1-1,ASSLRGHAAEAF
TRBV28,TRBJ1-4,ASSPRQGQDGEKLF
TRBV30,TRBJ2-5,AWAGAGGEETQY
TRBV6-5,TRBJ1-1,ASSYSVPNTEAF
TRBV7-8,TRBJ1-1,ASSSTLTGTEAF